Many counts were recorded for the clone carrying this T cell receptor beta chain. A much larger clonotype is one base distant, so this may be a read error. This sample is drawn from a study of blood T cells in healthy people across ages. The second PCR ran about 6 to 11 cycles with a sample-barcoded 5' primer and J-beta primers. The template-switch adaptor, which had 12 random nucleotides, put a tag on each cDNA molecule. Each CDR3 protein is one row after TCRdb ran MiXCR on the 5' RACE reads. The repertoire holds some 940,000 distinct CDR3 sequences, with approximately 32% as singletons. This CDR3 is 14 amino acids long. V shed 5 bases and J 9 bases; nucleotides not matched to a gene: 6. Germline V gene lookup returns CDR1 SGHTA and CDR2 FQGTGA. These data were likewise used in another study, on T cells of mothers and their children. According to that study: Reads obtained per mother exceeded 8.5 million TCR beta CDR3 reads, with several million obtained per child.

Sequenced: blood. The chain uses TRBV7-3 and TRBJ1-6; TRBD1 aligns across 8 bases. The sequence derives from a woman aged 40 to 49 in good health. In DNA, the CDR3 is TGTGCCAGCAGCATCCAGGGGGCAGGTTCACCCCTCCACTTT. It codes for CASSIQGAGSPLHF.